Listed here are 5 T cell receptor beta chains from one sample, sequenced in a study of T cells after yellow fever vaccination (dated by TCRdb to between 2018 and 2020). Taken with the paper, the label for treatment or condition translates to: live attenuated yellow fever vaccine strain. Libraries were built with 5' RACE. Reads for this sample came from an Illumina NovaSeq 6000. The raw public reads went through TCRdb reprocessing: fastp at Q25, MiXCR clone calling, in-frame beta chains kept. Every CDR3 protein is listed once, alongside the most common genes and DNA of its rows. Recorded for this sample are 400,000 or so distinct CDR3 sequences; around 19% of them occurred a single time. The top ten clonotypes cover roughly a sixth of the sample. The material sequenced was PBMCs, taken before the yellow fever booster vaccination. Source of these receptors: a man in his late teens or twenties who received the YFV17D yellow fever vaccine.

This clonotype has ten or more counts. The rearrangement joins TRBV20-1 to TRBJ2-7, with 11 bases that match TRBD1. This CDR3 contains 15 residues. From germline, CDR1 is DFQATT and CDR2 SNEGSKA (reference sequence). Trimming removed 6 bases from V and 7 bases from J; junction bases left unmatched: 14. For the CDR3, the DNA is TGCAGTGCGAGGGGTTCTTCCGGGACAGGGGGAGAGCAGTACTTC. Its protein is CSARGSSGTGGEQYF.

This clonotype was recorded many times. The rearrangement joins TRBV6-1 to TRBJ2-5, with D perhaps matching TRBD2 (5 bases). The CDR3 is 14 amino acids. V shed 2 bases and J shed 5 bases, with 12 bases lying between them. Germline CDR1 and CDR2: MNHNS and SASEGT. The CDR3 is CASSESGGWETQYF. The CDR3 DNA reads as TGTGCCAGCAGTGAATCGGGCGGGTGGGAGACCCAGTACTTC.

The chain combines TRBV4-1 with TRBJ2-3; D unresolved. The CDR3 loop spans 15 amino acids. Deletions cut 4 bases from V and 0 bases from J, with 11 bases between. Germline assignment: CDR1 MGHRA and CDR2 YSYEKL. CDR3 DNA: TGCGCCAGCAGCCTCCTACGGGCCAGCACAGATACGCAGTATTTT. Protein product: CASSLLRASTDTQYF.

The rearrangement links TRBV20-1 to TRBJ2-3; 8 bases map to TRBD2. The CDR3 spans 14 residues. The germline CDR1 and CDR2 sequences are DFQATT and SNEGSKA (reference sequence). The CDR3, as DNA: TGCAGCACGTCTTCCGGACTAGCCACAGATACGCAGTATTTT. The encoded protein is CSTSSGLATDTQYF.

This clonotype was seen only a few times. The chain uses TRBV12-3 or TRBV12-4 and TRBJ2-4; a possible D gene is TRBD2 (7 bases). This CDR3 spans 18 amino acids. The V and J ends lost 4 bases and 0 bases respectively, with 19 bases between them. CDR3 sequence: CASSSSGRGRLAKNIQYF. As DNA, the CDR3 is TGTGCCAGCAGTTCATCGGGGAGGGGGAGATTAGCCAAAAACATTCAGTACTTC.